These T cell receptor beta chains were read from a single sample in a study of blood T cell repertoires in COVID-19. Generated by immunoSEQ multiplex PCR, the TCRdb table keeps only in-frame clones and is missing some. The data contain 150,000 to 200,000 clones, more than 75% of them singletons. The sample comprised PBMCs or T cells enriched from blood (not recorded which). The receptors shown here come from a woman in her forties or fifties with acute COVID-19. CDR3s include the opening cysteine and the closing phenylalanine or tryptophan. The D gene is left open where the match is weak. A row's size may be missing; if present it is once, few, many or a size class.

TGTGCCAGCAGTTTCAGGGGCAGGCAGCCCCAGCATTTT	CASSFRGRQPQHF	TRBV28	TRBJ1-5	NA	NA
TGTGCCAGCGCCAGGGTGCTCTATGAAGCTTTCTTT	CASARVLYEAFF	TRBV6-1	TRBJ1-1	NA	NA
TGTGCCAGCAGTACAGCCTATGGCTACACCTTC	CASSTAYGYTF	TRBV28	TRBJ1-2	NA	few
TGTGCCAGCAGCGGACAGCGACTAGCGGTGAACACCGGGGAGCTGTTTTTT	CASSGQRLAVNTGELFF	TRBV7-8	TRBJ2-2	TRBD2	NA
TGCGCCAGCAGCCAAGAAGGGGTCTTGGTACGGGAAAACATTCAGTACTTC	CASSQEGVLVRENIQYF	TRBV4-1	TRBJ2-4	NA	NA
TGTGCCAGCAGCCCAGCGGGGAACAATGAGCAGTTCTTC	CASSPAGNNEQFF	TRBV9	TRBJ2-1	TRBD2	NA
TGTGCCAGTAGTCCACAGGGACCATCACCCCTCCACTTT	CASSPQGPSPLHF	TRBV19	TRBJ1-6	NA	few
TGTGCCAGCAGCTCGGACAGGGGGAACACCGGGGAGCTGTTTTTT	CASSSDRGNTGELFF	TRBV7-9	TRBJ2-2	TRBD1	once
TGTGCTAGTGGTTTGGACCGGGGGAGTGGCTACACCTTC	CASGLDRGSGYTF	TRBV12-5	TRBJ1-2	NA	NA
TGTGCCAGCAGTTACGAGGGACAGGGAAACAATGAGCAGTTCTTC	CASSYEGQGNNEQFF	TRBV6-5	TRBJ2-1	TRBD1	NA
TGCGCCAGCAGCCAAGATTTGGTAGCGGGGGGATCTAGCACAGATACGCAGTATTTT	CASSQDLVAGGSSTDTQYF	TRBV4-1	TRBJ2-3	TRBD2	NA
TGCGCCAGCGAATCATCCGGGACAGGGGAGGACTCACCCCTCCACTTT	CASESSGTGEDSPLHF	TRBV5-1	TRBJ1-6	TRBD1	once
TGTGCCAGCAGCCTGTTATATTCCGGGACAGTGGGACAGCCCCAGCATTTT	CASSLLYSGTVGQPQHF	TRBV5-5	TRBJ1-5	TRBD1	NA
TGTGCCAGCAGTGAGGCGGCAGGGGGTTCTTCACCCCTCCACTTT	CASSEAAGGSSPLHF	TRBV6-4	TRBJ1-6	TRBD1	NA
TGTGCCACCAGTGACCCCACCCCACGGGCGGGGGTGATTTCACCCCTCCACTTT	CATSDPTPRAGVISPLHF	TRBV15	TRBJ1-6	NA	few
TGTGCCAGCAGTTACTCCCCAGGACAGCTATACAATGAGCAGTTCTTC	CASSYSPGQLYNEQFF	TRBV6-5	TRBJ2-1	NA	NA
TGTGCCAGCAGTCCCAGACAGACTGAAGCTTTCTTT	CASSPRQTEAFF	TRBV12-3/TRBV12-4	TRBJ1-1	NA	NA
TGTGCCAGCAGCCTCGGGTACGGGGAGCTGTTTTTT	CASSLGYGELFF	TRBV9	TRBJ2-2	NA	few
TGTGCCAGCAGTTTGAACAGGACTAGCGGGGTCACTGAGCAGTTCTTC	CASSLNRTSGVTEQFF	TRBV27	TRBJ2-1	TRBD2	once
TGTGCCAGCAGCCCGGGGGGGGTTCCGACAGATACGCAGTATTTT	CASSPGGVPTDTQYF	TRBV3-1/TRBV3-2	TRBJ2-3	TRBD2	NA
TGTGCCAGTAGTGGAGGACAGGGGGCGATTTTTGGCTACACCTTC	CASSGGQGAIFGYTF	TRBV19	TRBJ1-2	TRBD1	NA
TGTGCCAGCAGTTCGGGAGGGGAGAGTGGAAACACCATATATTTT	CASSSGGESGNTIYF	TRBV28	TRBJ1-3	NA	NA
TGTGCCAGCTCACCAGGACTCGGACAGGGTGAATTTGGACTGTTTTTT	CASSPGLGQGEFGLFF	TRBV18	TRBJ1-4	TRBD1	few
TGTGCCAGCAGCGATAACAGGGGAGGAAGCAATCAGCCCCAGCATTTT	CASSDNRGGSNQPQHF	TRBV28	TRBJ1-5	TRBD1	NA
TGTGCCAGCAGCTTACACACGGGGGGGAGCACAGATACGCAGTATTTT	CASSLHTGGSTDTQYF	TRBV7-3	TRBJ2-3	TRBD2	NA
TGCGCCAGCAGCTTACAGGAGGGTCTGGGGGCTTTCTTT	CASSLQEGLGAFF	TRBV5-1	TRBJ1-1	NA	NA
TGTGCAACCAGGGACACGGCGGGTGGTACGCAGTATTTT	CATRDTAGGTQYF	TRBV3-1/TRBV3-2	TRBJ2-3	NA	NA
TGTGCCAGCAGCCCGTATTCTGAAGCTTTCTTT	CASSPYSEAFF	TRBV7-2	TRBJ1-1	NA	NA
TGCGCCAGCAGCTTCTCAGGGACAGATACGCAGTATTTT	CASSFSGTDTQYF	TRBV5-1	TRBJ2-3	NA	NA
TGTGCCAGCAGGCAGACCGGGACAGATGAAGCTTTCTTT	CASRQTGTDEAFF	TRBV6-5	TRBJ1-1	TRBD1	NA
TGTGCCAGCTCAACCAGACAGGCAGGGGAAGCTTTCTTT	CASSTRQAGEAFF	TRBV18	TRBJ1-1	NA	NA
TGTGCCAGCAGTCCAACGGGGGTTTATGGCTACACCTTC	CASSPTGVYGYTF	TRBV7-8	TRBJ1-2	NA	NA